This T cell receptor beta chain came from a study of blood T cell repertoires in COVID-19. Study-level information: Spain, Italy and the United States supplied samples that represented acute and convalescent COVID-19. From T cells, B-cell-depleted T cells, or PBMCs came the material, which was cDNA or gDNA.

Details on this clone: Other DNA variants within this sample encode the same CDR3.

The table came from immunoSEQ multiplex PCR; TCRdb's copy has only in-frame clones and leaves some out. Of approximately 120,000 clones in the sample, around 90% were seen once. In germline, CDR1 is KGHSH, CDR2 LQKENI. The CDR3 length is 14 residues. V was clipped by 2 bases and J by 1 base, with 9 bases between them. The sequenced material came from peripheral blood. The chain combines TRBV18 with TRBJ2-7, with D possibly being TRBD1 (6 bases). The clonotype comes from a human donor in a cohort sampled during active COVID-19. The CDR3 coding sequence is TGTGCCAGCTCACCAACAGGGTCGTCCTACGAGCAGTACTTC. This gives the protein CASSPTGSSYEQYF.